This is a list of T cell receptor beta chains from one sample in a study of blood T cell repertoires in COVID-19. Using immunoSEQ multiplex PCR, the repertoire was profiled, and TCRdb retains in-frame clones only, with some absent. The sample shows 150,000 to 200,000 clones, 85% to 90% of them seen only once. The specimen was peripheral blood. All receptors come from a human donor in a cohort sampled during active COVID-19. CDR3s include the opening cysteine and the closing phenylalanine or tryptophan. The D gene is left open where the match is weak. Clone size is not always given. Where it is, it says once, few, many or a class for expanded clones.

v_gene,abundance,j_gene,d_gene,CDR3nt,CDR3aa
TRBV30,.,TRBJ1-3,.,TGTGCGCTCTCGGAGGGCTCTGGAAACACCATATATTTT,CALSEGSGNTIYF
TRBV19,.,TRBJ1-5,TRBD1,TGTGCCACTCGGTCGGGGACAGGGGGCCCTCAGCCCCAGCATTTT,CATRSGTGGPQPQHF
TRBV10-3,.,TRBJ2-1,TRBD2,TGTGCCATCAGCGGGACTAGCGGGAGCTATGAGCAGTTCTTC,CAISGTSGSYEQFF
TRBV4-1,.,TRBJ2-3,TRBD2,TGCGCCAGCAGCCAAGATTTGCGGGGGGGCTTAGATACGCAGTATTTT,CASSQDLRGGLDTQYF
TRBV20-1,.,TRBJ1-2,.,TGCAGTGCTACTGACTCCGGGGACTATGGCTACACCTTC,CSATDSGDYGYTF
TRBV5-1,once,TRBJ1-2,.,TGCGCCAGCAGCTTGCTCTCTAACTATGGCTACACCTTC,CASSLLSNYGYTF
TRBV30,.,TRBJ2-2,TRBD2,TGTGCCTGGAGTGTACGACTAGCAGGCGGGGAGCTGTTTTTT,CAWSVRLAGGELFF
TRBV12-3/TRBV12-4,.,TRBJ1-1,.,TGTGCCAGCAGTTTAGTGAGGAACACTGAAGCTTTCTTT,CASSLVRNTEAFF
TRBV3-1/TRBV3-2,.,TRBJ2-7,TRBD2,TGTGCCAGCAGCCTAGCAACTAGCGGGGGGTTTTCGGACGAGCAGTACTTC,CASSLATSGGFSDEQYF
TRBV4-1,few,TRBJ2-1,.,TGCGCCAGCACCGCGGTGGGTGAGCAGTTCTTC,CASTAVGEQFF
TRBV7-2,few,TRBJ2-7,TRBD2,TGTGCCAGCAGAAGGACTAGCGCTGCCTACGAGCAGTACTTC,CASRRTSAAYEQYF
TRBV27,few,TRBJ1-2,TRBD1,TGTGCCAGCCGAGCTCGACAGGGGTTTAACTATGGCTACACCTTC,CASRARQGFNYGYTF
TRBV29-1,.,TRBJ2-3,TRBD2,TGCAGCGTTGAACCCCCGACTAGCGGTAGTTACACAGATACGCAGTATTTT,CSVEPPTSGSYTDTQYF
TRBV5-6,.,TRBJ1-2,TRBD1,TGTGCCAGCAGTACAGGATACCGGACAGGCGCCTATGGCTACACCTTC,CASSTGYRTGAYGYTF
TRBV14,.,TRBJ2-7,.,TGTGCCAGCAGCCAAGATGCGGCGGGAGAGCAGTACTTC,CASSQDAAGEQYF
TRBV5-1,.,TRBJ2-1,.,TGCGCCAGCAGCTCGCAGGGTATCGATGAGCAGTTCTTC,CASSSQGIDEQFF
TRBV29-1,.,TRBJ1-2,TRBD1,TGCAGCGTTACAACCGGGACAGGGGACGGTGGCTACACCTTC,CSVTTGTGDGGYTF
TRBV2,.,TRBJ1-2,.,TGTGCCAGCAGTGCCGACGGAGCTAACTATGGCTACACCTTC,CASSADGANYGYTF
TRBV12-3/TRBV12-4,.,TRBJ2-7,.,TGTGCCAGCAGTCCCCAACAGTACGAGCAGTACTTC,CASSPQQYEQYF
TRBV6-5,.,TRBJ2-1,TRBD2,TGTGCCAGCCGTAGGGTAGCGGGGGACGGTGAGCAGTTCTTC,CASRRVAGDGEQFF
TRBV7-6,.,TRBJ1-4,.,TGTGCCAGCAGCCACCTGGTGGCAGGGCGGAATGAAAAACTGTTTTTT,CASSHLVAGRNEKLFF
TRBV7-9,.,TRBJ2-5,.,TGTGCCAGCACCGCGGGACCTAGCCAAGAGACCCAGTACTTC,CASTAGPSQETQYF
TRBV12-5,once,TRBJ2-7,.,TGTGCTAGTGGCCCAGAGGGATACGAGCAGTACTTC,CASGPEGYEQYF
TRBV5-8,.,TRBJ2-5,TRBD2,TGTGCCAGTAACGGGGGGGCCCAAGAGACCCAGTACTTC,CASNGGAQETQYF
TRBV10-3,.,TRBJ2-1,.,TGTGCCATCAGTGAGTCGGGGGGGCTAGCGGCCTACAATGAGCAGTTCTTC,CAISESGGLAAYNEQFF
TRBV6-1,.,TRBJ1-3,.,TGTGCCAGCAGTGAACTTCTAATTGGAAACACCATATATTTT,CASSELLIGNTIYF
TRBV30,.,TRBJ1-1,TRBD1,TGTGCCTGGAGTTCGGACAGGGGGAGCACTGAAGCTTTCTTT,CAWSSDRGSTEAFF
TRBV2,.,TRBJ1-1,TRBD1,TGTGCCAGCAACGGACAGGGAAACACTGAAGCTTTCTTT,CASNGQGNTEAFF
TRBV9,.,TRBJ2-3,TRBD2,TGTGCCAGCAGCGGAAGCGGGGGGAGATCGAGTACGCAGTATTTT,CASSGSGGRSSTQYF